The 9 T cell receptor beta chains presented below share a single source sample, sequenced in a study of Ad26.COV2.S vaccination and SARS-CoV-2 variants. The table came from immunoSEQ multiplex PCR; TCRdb's copy has only in-frame clones and leaves some out. The data show about 320,000 clones, with just over 85% seen just once and less than 2% held by the top ten. Treatment denoted: over 15 received Ad26.COV2.S at low or high dose, single or two shots; several received placebo; per-sample allocation not given. Vaccine and placebo recipients were sampled on day 63 after the first injection. Sequencing was performed on peripheral blood, taken in a trial of Ad26.COV2.S vaccine versus placebo. The receptors derive from a person between 18 and 65 years old who received the Ad26.COV2.S COVID-19 vaccine or a placebo.

The DNA of the CDR3 is TGTGCCAGCAGTCTAAGCGGAAGCTCCTACAATGAGCAGTTCTTC. This sequence encodes CASSLSGSSYNEQFF. The chain has TRBV9 and TRBJ2-1; weak D call: TRBD2 (5 bases). Germline assignment: CDR1 SGDLS and CDR2 YYNGEE. The CDR3 has 15 residues. Trimming cost V 5 bases and J 0 bases, with 12 bases left between them.

V and J are TRBV6-6 and TRBJ1-5, with 7 nucleotides matching TRBD1. CDR1 MNHNY and CDR2 SVGAGI come from the germline V gene (reference sequence). V shed 2 bases, J shed 4 bases, and the junction held 5 bases outside the gene matches. The CDR3 is 15 residues long. The CDR3 loop reads CASSYRQGQNQPQHF. The CDR3 nucleotides read TGTGCCAGCAGTTACCGCCAGGGACAGAATCAGCCCCAGCATTTT.

Only a few counts were recorded for this clone. The chain couples TRBV7-2 to TRBJ1-6, with D uncertain. Trimming pared 4 bases from V and 6 bases from J, leaving 22 bases between. CDR1 is SGHTA and CDR2 is FQGNSA in the germline V gene. This CDR3 spans 18 amino acids. This CDR3 reads CASSSSNLGIISNSPLHF. In DNA, the CDR3 is TGTGCCAGCAGCTCCTCTAATCTGGGTATCATTTCTAATTCACCCCTCCACTTT.

The chain recombines TRBV30 with TRBJ2-7; D is unresolved. V lost 0 bases to trimming and J lost 2 bases, with 8 bases between them. CDR3 size: 13 residues. Germline V lookup: CDR1 GTSNPN, CDR2 SVGIG (reference sequence). The CDR3 nucleotides are TGTGCCTGGAGTGTAGACACAACCTACGAGCAGTACTTC. Translating it yields CAWSVDTTYEQYF.

The rearrangement links TRBV9 to TRBJ1-1; D call uncertain. Trimming took 0 bases from V and 1 from J, leaving 4 bases between them. Germline assignment: CDR1 SGDLS and CDR2 YYNGEE. This CDR3 is 13 amino acids long. As DNA, the CDR3 is TGTGCCAGCAGCGTAGATGAGAACACTGAAGCTTTCTTT. Translated, it gives CASSVDENTEAFF.

The chain links TRBV6-2 or TRBV6-3 to TRBJ1-1, with TRBD1 as a possible D gene (5 bases). Germline V gene lookup returns CDR1 MNHEY and CDR2 SVGEGT. Trimming shortened V by 5 bases and J by 5 bases, and 9 bases separated the two germline ends. The CDR3 loop spans 12 amino acids. This CDR3 reads CASSPWGTEAFF. The CDR3 coding sequence is TGTGCCAGCAGTCCCTGGGGGACTGAAGCTTTCTTT.

The chain is built from TRBV10-3 and TRBJ2-3; 9 positions agree with TRBD2. This CDR3 is 15 amino acids long. Per the germline V gene, CDR1 is ENHRY and CDR2 is SYGVKD. V lost 8 bases and J lost 2; bases outside the gene matches: 8. The CDR3 sequence is CAIGGSGGLTDTQYF. CDR3 nucleotide sequence: TGTGCCATCGGGGGTAGCGGGGGACTCACAGATACGCAGTATTTT.

The V and J genes are TRBV19 and TRBJ2-2; D might be TRBD1 (6 bases). Trimming left V 5 bases short and J 6 bases short, with 10 bases between. The CDR3 runs to 13 residues. Germline CDR1 LNHDA, CDR2 SQIVND (reference sequence). CDR3 DNA: TGTGCCAGTAGTGGACAGAGGGCCGGGGAGCTGTTTTTT. Translating it yields CASSGQRAGELFF.

The rearrangement uses TRBV15 and TRBJ1-2; D possibly corresponds to TRBD1 (6 bases). The germline CDR1 and CDR2 sequences are LNHNV and YYDKDF (reference sequence). The ends were cut back, 0 bases at V and 8 bases at J, with 13 bases in the middle. The length of the CDR3 is 14 residues. CDR3 residues: CATSRDKQGGGYTF. The DNA of the CDR3 is TGTGCCACCAGCAGAGATAAACAGGGTGGGGGCTACACCTTC.